These 29 T cell receptor beta chains originate from one sample sequenced in a study of blood T cell repertoires in COVID-19. Data came from immunoSEQ multiplex PCR; TCRdb stores just in-frame clones and leaves some out. The sample contains about 160,000 clones, about 86% of which appear only once. The sequenced sample consisted of peripheral blood. Receptor source: a woman between 70 and 85 years old with COVID-19, enrolled during active disease.

This clone has only a few counts. The chain recombines TRBV28 with TRBJ2-7; weak D call: TRBD2 (7 bases). V was shortened by 5 bases and J by 2 bases, with 10 bases between the two germline ends. The CDR3 contains 13 residues. Germline V gene data show CDR1 as MDHEN and CDR2 as SYDVKM. In DNA form, the CDR3 reads TGTGCCAGCAGTGGGGGGGCCACCTACGAGCAGTACTTC. Amino acid sequence: CASSGGATYEQYF.

The chain employs TRBV10-1 and TRBJ2-3, with D possibly TRBD1 on 5 matching bases. This CDR3 has 14 residues. V shed 5 bases and J shed 2 bases, with 11 bases lying between them. Germline V lookup: CDR1 WNHNN, CDR2 SYGVQD (reference sequence). The CDR3 DNA follows: TGCGCCAGCAGTTCCACAGGACCCACAGATACGCAGTATTTT. This encodes CASSSTGPTDTQYF.

V is TRBV28 and J is TRBJ1-2; D unclear. The CDR3 totals 12 residues. V was pared by 6 bases and J by 5 bases, with 10 bases between. Germline assignment: CDR1 MDHEN and CDR2 SYDVKM. CDR3 coding DNA: TGTGCCAGCAGACGAACAAATTATGGCTACACCTTC. This gives the protein CASRRTNYGYTF.

The chain is built from TRBV28 and TRBJ1-1; weak D call: TRBD1 (6 bases). The ends were cut back, 3 bases at V and 5 bases at J, with 16 bases in the middle. Germline V gene data show CDR1 as MDHEN and CDR2 as SYDVKM. CDR3 length: 15 amino acids. The CDR3 here is CASSLTFGGRTEAFF. The CDR3 DNA reads TGTGCCAGCAGTTTGACGTTCGGGGGGCGGACTGAAGCTTTCTTT.

The chain recombines TRBV18 with TRBJ2-2, with D perhaps TRBD1 (6 bases). Trimming removed 4 bases at V and 5 bases at J, with 8 bases between. CDR3 length: 13 residues. Germline V gene sequence: CDR1 KGHSH, CDR2 LQKENI. The CDR3 DNA sequence: TGTGCCAGCTCACAAGGGGGAACCGGGGAGCTGTTTTTT. It codes for CASSQGGTGELFF.

The chain combines TRBV5-5 with TRBJ2-3, with D maybe TRBD1 (6 bases). Germline V lookup: CDR1 SGHKS, CDR2 YYEKEE (reference sequence). V lost 1 base and J lost 0, with 12 bases in between. The CDR3 consists of 16 residues. The DNA of the CDR3 is TGTGCCAGCAGCTTGAGTGGGGGCACTAGCACAGATACGCAGTATTTT. Amino acids: CASSLSGGTSTDTQYF.

The chain is built from TRBV4-1 and TRBJ1-5, with D tentatively TRBD1 (5 bases). Trimming shortened V by 6 bases and J by 1 base, and 25 bases separated the two germline ends. The length of the CDR3 is 19 residues. CDR1 is MGHRA and CDR2 is YSYEKL in the germline V gene. DNA of the CDR3: TGCGCCAGCAGTCGACGGGCCCTCGGACAATCGAACAGCAATCAGCCCCAGCATTTT. Translated, it gives CASSRRALGQSNSNQPQHF.

The CDR3 is CASRGTGDTEAFF. CDR3 DNA sequence: TGTGCCAGCAGGGGGACAGGGGACACTGAAGCTTTCTTT. This chain links TRBV25-1 with TRBJ1-1, with 10 bases fitting TRBD1. CDR1 is MGHDK and CDR2 is SYGVNS in the germline V gene. J was trimmed by 3 bases and V by 6 bases; bases with no gene match: 1. This CDR3 region has 13 residues.

The chain has TRBV18 and TRBJ1-4, with 9 positions matching TRBD1. From germline, CDR1 is KGHSH and CDR2 LQKENI. CDR3 length equals 13 residues. J was trimmed by 7 bases and V by 8 bases; bases with no gene match: 5. The CDR3 here is CASGDRVTEKLFF. The CDR3, as DNA: TGTGCCAGCGGGGACAGGGTGACTGAAAAACTGTTTTTT.

The DNA of the CDR3 is TGTGCCAGCAGGATGGGACAGAACACCGGGGAGCTGTTTTTT. Translation gives CASRMGQNTGELFF. The V call is TRBV2, the J call TRBJ2-2; D possibly corresponds to TRBD1 (6 bases). V lost 6 bases and J lost 1, with 9 bases in between. The CDR3 spans 14 residues. CDR1 is SNHLY, CDR2 FYNNEI, per germline.

The chain couples TRBV3-1 (or the pseudogene TRBV3-2) to TRBJ2-7; no clear D gene. The CDR3 length is 13 residues. Germline-derived CDR1 and CDR2 are LGHDT and YNNKEL (reference sequence). V was clipped by 0 bases and J by 7 bases, with 10 bases between them. CDR3 sequence (DNA): TGTGCCAGCAGCCAAGAAAACCGCAGGGAGCAGTACTTC. Its protein product is CASSQENRREQYF.

This chain uses TRBV4-1 with TRBJ2-2; possible D gene TRBD1, 6 bases. This CDR3 region has 13 residues. Per germline, CDR1 MGHRA and CDR2 YSYEKL. Trimming took 1 base from V and 6 from J, leaving 6 bases between them. The CDR3 reads CASSQGTAGELFF. CDR3 bases: TGCGCCAGCAGCCAAGGGACAGCCGGGGAGCTGTTTTTT.

The chain employs TRBV7-9 and TRBJ2-2, with D uncertain. The CDR3 runs to 12 residues. Germline values: CDR1 SEHNR, CDR2 FQNEAQ (reference sequence). V was pared by 5 bases and J by 2 bases, with 3 bases between. CDR3 sequence (DNA): TGTGCCAGCAGCACTAACACCGGGGAGCTGTTTTTT. Its translation is CASSTNTGELFF.

The CDR3 region is CASSSRTGLAGANVLTF. DNA of the CDR3: TGTGCCAGCAGCTCTAGGACAGGGCTTGCTGGGGCCAACGTCCTGACTTTC. V is TRBV5-6 and J is TRBJ2-6, with TRBD1 identical over 8 bases. The J segment lost 2 bases and the V segment lost 3 bases, leaving 7 bases of the junction unmatched. Germline V gene lookup returns CDR1 SGHDT and CDR2 YYEEEE. The CDR3 sequence is 17 residues long.

The gene calls are TRBV7-2 and TRBJ2-7; D might be TRBD2 (7 bases). CDR3 length: 13 residues. Germline V gives CDR1 SGHTA, CDR2 FQGNSA. The V end lost 3 bases, the J end lost 4 bases, and 10 bases lay between the germline ends. CDR3 DNA sequence: TGTGCCAGCAGCTTGCGGGGGCAGTACGAGCAGTACTTC. It is translated as CASSLRGQYEQYF.

This chain connects TRBV5-1 to TRBJ2-1, with no clear D. The V end was cut by 2 bases, the J end by 5 bases, with 14 bases between. CDR1 is SGHRS and CDR2 is YFSETQ in the germline V gene. The CDR3 runs to 15 residues. The CDR3 loop reads CASSFGAVKNNEQFF. The CDR3 DNA is TGCGCCAGCAGCTTCGGTGCGGTCAAAAACAATGAGCAGTTCTTC.

The gene calls are TRBV18 and TRBJ1-1; D gene uncertain. The germline gives CDR1 KGHSH, CDR2 LQKENI. Trimming took off 3 bases at V and 5 bases at J, with 10 bases between the two ends. The length of the CDR3 is 13 residues. CDR3: CASSPVSGTEAFF. Here the CDR3 DNA reads TGTGCCAGCTCACCTGTTTCGGGGACTGAAGCTTTCTTT.

The rearrangement uses TRBV2 and TRBJ2-7; 10 nucleotides agree with TRBD2. Germline loops: CDR1 SNHLY, CDR2 FYNNEI. V shed 7 bases, J shed 6 bases, and the junction held 6 bases outside the gene matches. The CDR3 runs to 13 residues. The CDR3 DNA reads as TGTGCCAGCAATGAGCGGGGGGGCGCCGAGCAGTACTTC. Residues: CASNERGGAEQYF. The entire variable domain, with the rest obtained from reference TRBV2 and TRBJ2-7, is as follows: EPEVTQTPSHQVTQMGQEVILRCVPISNHLYFYWYRQILGQKVEFLVSFYNNEISEKSEIFDDQFSVERPDGSNFTLKIRSTKLEDSAMYFCASNERGGAEQYFGPGTRLTVT.

V usage is TRBV9 and J usage is TRBJ1-2; D may be TRBD1 (6 bases). Germline CDR1 is SGDLS and CDR2 is YYNGEE. Trimming took off 0 bases at V and 5 bases at J, with 11 bases between the two ends. The CDR3 runs to 14 residues. The CDR3 here is CASSVEDSYYGYTF. The CDR3 DNA is TGTGCCAGCAGCGTAGAGGACAGCTATTATGGCTACACCTTC.

This sequence joins TRBV7-2 and TRBJ1-2; no clear D gene. Germline V gives CDR1 SGHTA, CDR2 FQGNSA. CDR3 length: 13 amino acids. With 1 base removed from V and 3 bases from J, the gap between germline ends came to 6 bases. The CDR3 DNA reads TGTGCCAGCAGCTTAGGGCAGGACTATGGCTACACCTTC. The encoded protein is CASSLGQDYGYTF. Filled out from reference TRBV7-2 and TRBJ1-2, the complete variable domain reads GAGVSQSPSNKVTEKGKDVELRCDPISGHTALYWYRQSLGQGLEFLIYFQGNSAPDKSGLPSDRFSAERTGGSVSTLTIQRTQQEDSAVYLCASSLGQDYGYTFGSGTRLTVV.

The rearrangement uses TRBV7-2 and TRBJ2-3; TRBD2 aligns across 10 bases. This CDR3 comprises 16 residues. Trimming at V came to 1 base and at J to 3 bases, leaving 4 bases not matched to a gene. Germline values: CDR1 SGHTA, CDR2 FQGNSA. CDR3 in DNA: TGTGCCAGCAGCTTAGGGGCAGCGGGGGGGACAGATACGCAGTATTTT. As protein: CASSLGAAGGTDTQYF.

This chain links TRBV28 with TRBJ1-5; maybe TRBD1 (5 bases). Deletions cut 2 bases from V and 1 base from J, with 9 bases between. The CDR3 has 15 amino acids. Germline V gene lookup returns CDR1 MDHEN and CDR2 SYDVKM. The CDR3 DNA follows: TGTGCCAGCAGTTTAAGGGGAGGGAGCAATCAGCCCCAGCATTTT. It codes for CASSLRGGSNQPQHF.

The chain has TRBV2 and TRBJ1-2, with D possibly TRBD1 on 5 matching bases. Germline V CDR1 and CDR2: SNHLY, FYNNEI. CDR3 size: 15 residues. Trimming removed 5 bases at V and 0 bases at J, with 13 bases between. The CDR3 bases are TGTGCCAGCAGTCGACAGCCCAAAGCTAACTATGGCTACACCTTC. The encoded protein is CASSRQPKANYGYTF.

The chain employs TRBV7-2 and TRBJ1-3; D gene ambiguous. V dropped 1 base and J dropped 4 bases, with 5 bases sitting between them. Germline V gives CDR1 SGHTA, CDR2 FQGNSA. This CDR3 comprises 13 residues. CDR3 in amino acids: CASSLVPGNTIYF. DNA for the CDR3: TGTGCCAGCAGCTTAGTTCCAGGAAACACCATATATTTT.

The chain uses TRBV24-1 and TRBJ1-5; perhaps TRBD1 as D (6 bases). CDR1 and CDR2 (germline): KGHDR, SFDVKD. The ends were cut back, 2 bases at V and 7 bases at J, with 14 bases in the middle. The CDR3 covers 15 residues. The CDR3 spells CATSDSTGTGQPQHF. The CDR3, as DNA: TGTGCCACCAGTGATTCCACAGGGACGGGGCAGCCCCAGCATTTT.

The V call is TRBV19, the J call TRBJ1-4, with D unclear. The germline V and J ends were trimmed by 6 bases and 0 bases, with 8 bases remaining between them. CDR3 length: 14 residues. Germline assignment: CDR1 LNHDA and CDR2 SQIVND (reference sequence). CDR3 nucleotides: TGTGCCAGTAGACCACAGTCAACTAATGAAAAACTGTTTTTT. Translated: CASRPQSTNEKLFF.

This clone was recorded only once. The rearrangement joins TRBV6-5 to TRBJ1-1; D is possibly TRBD1 (5 bases). This CDR3 has 16 residues. V lost 0 bases, J lost 5 bases, and 16 bases lay in between. The germline CDR1 and CDR2 sequences are MNHEY and SVGAGI. The CDR3: CASSYSQGTSGTEAFF. The CDR3 DNA is TGTGCCAGCAGTTACTCCCAGGGAACAAGTGGAACTGAAGCTTTCTTT.

The chain employs TRBV29-1 and TRBJ1-4; D not certain. CDR1 and CDR2 from the germline V gene are SQVTM and ANQGSEA. Trimming pared 6 bases from V and 8 bases from J, leaving 19 bases between. The CDR3 covers 14 residues. The CDR3 sequence is CSVALISTREKLFF. CDR3 coding DNA: TGCAGCGTCGCATTAATATCGACCAGGGAAAAACTGTTTTTT.

The chain is built from TRBV18 and TRBJ1-4; TRBD1 is a possible D gene (5 bases). CDR1 is KGHSH, CDR2 LQKENI, per germline. The ends were cut back, 3 bases at V and 0 bases at J, with 11 bases in the middle. This CDR3 is 16 amino acids long. The CDR3 region has the DNA TGTGCCAGCTCACCGATTGGGGGGGCAACTAATGAAAAACTGTTTTTT. Its protein is CASSPIGGATNEKLFF. Filled out from reference TRBV18 and TRBJ1-4, the complete variable domain reads NAGVMQNPRHLVRRRGQEARLRCSPMKGHSHVYWYRQLPEEGLKFMVYLQKENIIDESGMPKERFSAEFPKEGPSILRIQQVVRGDSAAYFCASSPIGGATNEKLFFGSGTQLSVL.